This TCR beta chain comes out of a study of spatial heterogeneity in lung cancer. Study in general: Alpha-chain sequences were consistently detected in smaller numbers than beta-chain sequences. The study, taken as a whole, reports: The appearance of ubiquitous expanded tumor TCRs in blood was greater at resection than follow-up.

The time point denotes: sample taken at primary tumor resection. The study sequenced unsorted whole RNA from tumor, nontumor lung or frozen PBMC. The CDR3 totals 17 residues. Germline V gene sequence: CDR1 MDHEN, CDR2 SYDVKM. Trimming stripped 4 bases from V and 7 bases from J, with 25 bases between. TCRdb ran MiXCR on the 5' RACE reads and lists one entry per CDR3 protein. The sample includes about 85,000 distinct CDR3 sequences, roughly a fifth of them seen just once. Note on this clonotype: No antigen is known for it.

The V and J genes are TRBV28 and TRBJ2-5, with D tentatively TRBD2 (6 bases). The origin of this receptor is a male donor with early-stage non-small cell lung cancer. The material was PBMCs, obtained at surgery. CDR3 in amino acids: CASSSPLGGPKGATQYF. The CDR3 DNA reads TGTGCCAGCAGTTCCCCTTTGGGGGGACCTAAAGGCGCGACCCAGTACTTC.